The present TCR beta chain was sequenced within a study of T cell changes during pregnancy in multiple sclerosis (dated by TCRdb to between 2017 and 2020). Concerning the study at large: In women with multiple sclerosis, the researchers looked at how the T cell repertoire shifted as pregnancy progressed.

In regard to this clone: Its specific antigen is unknown. Nothing much larger sits one base from this clone, and base qualities are not available.

Including cysteine and phenylalanine, the CDR3 has 17 amino acids. Only the CDR3 part of the read is kept: 51 bases, read in frame from the first base. The germline V gene (reference sequence) specifies MNHEY as CDR1 and SMNVEV as CDR2. Relative to germline, V is 4 bases shorter and J is 8 bases shorter, with 24 bases between their ends. Library preparation used the immunoSEQ multiplex PCR assay. Here the immuneACCESS table is served through TCRdb, limited to in-frame sequences with V and J called. Missing clones are a known gap in these copies; in checked studies unresolved V genes cover under half, and the rest lacks a known reason. This sample holds fewer than 60,000 clones; around 90% were observed only once. About a tenth of the sample goes to the ten largest clones.

This clonotype was sampled from a female donor with multiple sclerosis, enrolled in a pregnancy study. The chain employs TRBV27 and TRBJ2-1; the D gene is perhaps TRBD1, on 6 matching bases. Sequencing was performed on CD8+ T cells from peripheral blood mononuclear cells, taken after pregnancy. In nucleotide form, the sequence is TGTGCCAGCAGTTGGGGGCCACTGGAGACCTCCACCGATGAGCAGTTCTTC. Its translation reads: CASSWGPLETSTDEQFF.